This T cell receptor beta chain was identified in a study of PD-1 blockade in classical Hodgkin lymphoma. As for the study in general: Nivolumab 3 mg/kg was given intravenously every 2 weeks.

The J segment lost 3 bases and the V segment lost 6 bases, leaving 8 bases of the junction unmatched. CDR1 is SGHAT, CDR2 FQNNGV, per germline. This CDR3 spans 15 amino acids. Study-level results: Complete responders started with a diversity level that resembled newly diagnosed patients at baseline. The authors excluded patients who started nivolumab under 1 year after ASCT.

Relapse was seen in all patients after autologous stem cell transplantation, and brentuximab vedotin exposure was variable. Remarks on this clone: Its antigen is still unknown.

Only in-frame clones appear in the TCRdb table, and some are missing; sequencing was by immunoSEQ multiplex PCR. The sample contains under 80,000 clones, about 70% of which appear only once. The rearrangement uses TRBV11-2 and TRBJ2-7; 10 nucleotides line up with TRBD1. This TCR came from a human donor with classical Hodgkin lymphoma. The sample in question was peripheral blood mononuclear cells (PBMCs), obtained before the second cycle of nivolumab. CDR3 bases: TGTGCCAGCAGGCAACCGGGACAGGGGAGCTACGAGCAGTACTTC. It translates to CASRQPGQGSYEQYF.